Sequencing of this TCR beta chain was carried out in a study of shared clonotypes between healthy human individuals. Overall study findings and caveats: Larger estimated richness was generally seen in naive subsets than in memory subsets. Measured sharing among donors was expected to vary with sequencing depth.

Methods used by the authors: Filtering differed because ImmunoSEQ produced junction-only sequences that carried no quality scores. Clones were read by immunoSEQ multiplex PCR, and TCRdb kept only the in-frame ones, dropping some. That table is the source of V, J and clone size, and D and trimming were worked out from the DNA. The table shows over 2 million clones, with about 95% occurring only once. The naive CD8 fraction comprised CD45RO-negative cells positively selected for CCR7 and excluded terminally differentiated effector memory CD45RA+ cells. With regard to this clone: Its cognate antigen is unknown.

The CDR3 spans 14 residues. J lost 4 bases, V lost 5 bases, and 5 bases had no gene match. Germline assignment: CDR1 SGHTA and CDR2 FQGTGA. This TCR derives from a man aged 18 to 29 in good health. Sequencing was performed on naive CD8+ T cells sorted from blood. The chain is built from TRBV7-3 and TRBJ2-7; 10 bases map to TRBD2. The CDR3 sequence is CASSLSGGDYEQYF. In DNA form, the CDR3 reads TGTGCCAGCAGCCTCAGCGGGGGGGATTACGAGCAGTACTTC. Using reference TRBV7-3 and TRBJ2-7 for the parts outside the CDR3, the full variable domain is GAGVSQTPSNKVTEKGKYVELRCDPISGHTALYWYRQSLGQGPEFLIYFQGTGAADDSGLPNDRFFAVRPEGSVSTLKIQRTERGDSAVYLCASSLSGGDYEQYFGPGTRLTVT.